The T cell receptor beta chain described here comes from a study of CD8 T cells in ankylosing spondylitis (TCRdb year 2017). Study-level background: T cell receptor beta repertoires were profiled in healthy donors and ankylosing spondylitis patients so that disease-linked TCR variants could be found. The whole study cohort included 108 healthy donors and about two dozen ankylosing spondylitis patients. Peripheral blood was sampled, and synovial fluid was additionally collected from ankylosing spondylitis patients. On the study overall, not on this receptor specifically: Some motif variants had previously been reported in the synovial fluid and blood of reactive arthritis patients, which suggests shared mechanisms of disease initiation. A TCR beta motif of 8 or 9 highly homologous amino acid variants appeared characteristic of blood from ankylosing spondylitis patients. The disease-linked clones had a CD8+ phenotype and were found at relatively low frequencies in peripheral blood. According to the report, matched synovial fluid samples from ankylosing spondylitis patients were significantly enriched for the disease-linked clones.

These reads were obtained on an Illumina HiSeq 2500. TCR beta libraries were prepared by quantitative 5'-RACE with molecular barcodes. The source study handled its data this way. To identify disease-linked TCR variants, a new computational method was used, one built on a probabilistic model of VDJ rearrangement. TCRdb reworked the public reads: Q25 trimming with fastp, MiXCR clone assembly, productive beta chains retained. Rows with one shared CDR3 protein collapse into an entry with the most common genes and DNA. The V and J calls shown here were made by TCRdb, not taken from the authors' results. In all, the sample holds 470,000 or so distinct CDR3 sequences, and roughly 26% of those were seen once. The ten largest clones add up to 0.75% to 0.9% of the sample. This clonotype was found a few times. Its cognate antigen has yet to be identified. No much larger clone exists at a distance of one base, and base qualities are not known.

Trimming accounts for 6 bases at V and 7 bases at J, while the number of junction bases matched to no gene is 9. CDR1 is given as MNHNS and CDR2 as SASEGT, both from the germline V gene. The cysteine opens and the phenylalanine closes a CDR3 of 14 amino acids. The CDR3 DNA has 42 bases and is translated from base 1. The chain is made from TRBV6-1 and TRBJ2-1, with TRBD2 identical over 7 junction bases. The receptor comes from a male donor with ankylosing spondylitis. The material sequenced was blood, either unsorted or a sorted T cell fraction (not recorded which). The DNA sequence follows: TGTGCCAGCAGAGGTCAGGGAGGGAATAATGAGCAGTTCTTC. This translates into CASRGQGGNNEQFF.